The 24 T cell receptor beta chains below were found in one sample sequenced in a study of blood T cell repertoires in COVID-19. Measured with immunoSEQ multiplex PCR; TCRdb has only the in-frame clones, and not every one. The sample shows roughly 250,000 clones, more than 80% of them seen only once. Sequencing was performed on peripheral blood. These receptors came from a human donor in a cohort sampled during active COVID-19.

The rearrangement links TRBV14 to TRBJ2-5, with a possible D match to TRBD1 (5 bases). The CDR3 length is 11 residues. Between the trimmed V and J ends, which lost 11 bases and 4 bases, there was a span of 11 bases. Per germline, CDR1 SGHDN and CDR2 FVKESK. The DNA for the CDR3 is TGTGCCCTCAGGGTACCAGAGACCCAGTACTTC. This sequence encodes CALRVPETQYF.

The V and J genes are TRBV5-1 and TRBJ1-1, with 7 bases that match TRBD1. Germline CDR1 and CDR2: SGHRS and YFSETQ. The V gene end was trimmed by 5 bases and the J gene end by 11 bases; junction bases not matched to a gene: 9. The CDR3 covers 12 residues. DNA of the CDR3: TGCGCCAGCAGAGGTGGAGGGGGCCGGGCTTTCTTT. Translating it yields CASRGGGGRAFF.

The V gene is TRBV12-1, the J gene TRBJ2-3; the table's TRBD2 call for D was not verified on the DNA. TRBV12-1 constitutes a pseudogene. CDR3 length equals 15 residues. In DNA, the CDR3 is TGTGCCAGCATCAGAAAGCGGGAGGGCACAGATACGCAGTATTTT. Translation gives CASIRKREGTDTQYF.

The chain couples TRBV7-2 to TRBJ2-5; 7 nucleotides match TRBD2. The length of the CDR3 is 16 residues. V shed 1 base, J shed 1 base, and the junction held 6 bases outside the gene matches. Per the germline V gene, CDR1 is SGHTA and CDR2 is FQGNSA. The CDR3, as DNA: TGTGCCAGCAGCTTAGTGCGGCTAGCGGTCCAAGAGACCCAGTACTTC. Translating it yields CASSLVRLAVQETQYF.

The chain carries TRBV6-6 and TRBJ2-3, with no clear D. The germline V gene encodes CDR1 MNHNY and CDR2 SVGAGI (reference sequence). V lost 10 bases to trimming and J lost 1 base, with 9 bases between them. This CDR3 has 12 amino acids. The CDR3, as DNA: TGTGCCACCGCTATTGGCACAGATACGCAGTATTTT. Translation gives CATAIGTDTQYF.

The chain's CDR3 is CASSSRLSSYEQYF. The CDR3 coding sequence is TGTGCCAGCAGCTCCCGACTCAGCTCCTACGAGCAGTACTTC. V is TRBV7-2 and J is TRBJ2-7; D is uncertain. The CDR3 spans 14 residues. V lost 4 bases, J lost 0 bases, and 10 bases lay in between. Germline CDR1 and CDR2: SGHTA and FQGNSA. Looking up the rest from reference TRBV7-2 and TRBJ2-7 gives the full variable domain: GAGVSQSPSNKVTEKGKDVELRCDPISGHTALYWYRQSLGQGLEFLIYFQGNSAPDKSGLPSDRFSAERTGGSVSTLTIQRTQQEDSAVYLCASSSRLSSYEQYFGPGTRLTVT.

The J gene is TRBJ1-5, the V gene TRBV11-2; maybe TRBD1 (5 bases). Germline V lookup: CDR1 SGHAT, CDR2 FQNNGV. V lost 2 bases and J 1 base, leaving 15 bases between the germline ends. This CDR3 contains 17 residues. CDR3 sequence reads: CASSLNPGRYSNQPQHF. Written as DNA, the CDR3 is TGTGCCAGCAGCTTAAACCCAGGGAGGTACAGCAATCAGCCCCAGCATTTT.

The DNA of the CDR3 is TGTGCCAGCAGTTCCTGGAGTCTCGGGAGGCCGACATATACGCAGTATTTT. It codes for CASSSWSLGRPTYTQYF. The V and J genes are TRBV28 and TRBJ2-3; 7 bases map to TRBD2. V was clipped by 4 bases and J by 7 bases; unmatched bases: 17. The germline gives CDR1 MDHEN, CDR2 SYDVKM. The CDR3 totals 17 residues.

V usage is TRBV4-2 and J usage is TRBJ2-2; maybe TRBD1 (6 bases). Germline V gene lookup returns CDR1 LGHNA and CDR2 YNFKEQ. This CDR3 region has 18 residues. V lost 0 bases to trimming and J lost 1 base, with 15 bases between them. In nucleotides, the CDR3 is TGTGCCAGCAGCCAAGATCACGACAGGTTTCGGAACACCGGGGAGCTGTTTTTT. This sequence encodes CASSQDHDRFRNTGELFF.

The rearrangement joins TRBV6-1 to TRBJ2-7, with 10 bases aligning to TRBD2. With 2 bases clipped from V and 4 bases from J, the junction kept 5 bases outside the gene matches. CDR3 size: 15 residues. CDR1 MNHNS and CDR2 SASEGT come from the germline V gene. The CDR3 nucleotides are TGTGCCAGCAGTGAACCCCGGACTAGCGGATACGAGCAGTACTTC. Translation: CASSEPRTSGYEQYF.

The chain joins TRBV6-6 to TRBJ2-7; 8 bases are a match to TRBD2. Trimming at V came to 2 bases and at J to 6 bases, leaving 9 bases not matched to a gene. Per the germline V gene, CDR1 is MNHNY and CDR2 is SVGAGI (reference sequence). The CDR3 extends over 15 amino acids. DNA of the CDR3: TGTGCCAGCAGTTACATGAGCGGGAGAGCTTCCGAGCAGTACTTC. Translation gives CASSYMSGRASEQYF.

The chain employs TRBV14 and TRBJ2-6, with 10 bases fitting TRBD2. CDR1 is SGHDN and CDR2 is FVKESK in the germline V gene. The CDR3 consists of 18 residues. V lost 2 bases, J lost 0 bases, and 4 bases stayed unmatched. CDR3 protein: CASSQRSSGSSGANVLTF. CDR3 in DNA: TGTGCCAGCAGCCAAAGGTCTAGCGGGAGCTCTGGGGCCAACGTCCTGACTTTC.

The gene calls are TRBV7-2 and TRBJ2-3; 7 bases align to TRBD2. V shed 1 base, J shed 1 base, and the junction held 2 bases outside the gene matches. The CDR3 covers 15 residues. Germline-derived CDR1 and CDR2 are SGHTA and FQGNSA. Written as DNA, the CDR3 is TGTGCCAGCAGCTTAGAGAGCGGGGGCACAGATACGCAGTATTTT. It translates to CASSLESGGTDTQYF. The full variable domain, rest sourced from reference TRBV7-2 and TRBJ2-3, is GAGVSQSPSNKVTEKGKDVELRCDPISGHTALYWYRQSLGQGLEFLIYFQGNSAPDKSGLPSDRFSAERTGGSVSTLTIQRTQQEDSAVYLCASSLESGGTDTQYFGPGTRLTVL.

The J gene is TRBJ1-1, the V gene TRBV11-3; a possible D gene is TRBD1 (5 bases). There are 15 residues in the CDR3. V gave up 0 bases and J gave up 4 bases, with 12 bases separating them. Germline CDR1 is SGHNT and CDR2 is YENEEA. The CDR3 bases are TGTGCCAGCAGCTTAGAAGGAGGGGACGCCACTGAAGCTTTCTTT. Residues: CASSLEGGDATEAFF. The variable domain in full, completed from reference TRBV11-3 and TRBJ1-1, reads EAGVVQSPRYKIIEKKQPVAFWCNPISGHNTLYWYLQNLGQGPELLIRYENEEAVDDSQLPKDRFSAERLKGVDSTLKIQPAELGDSAVYLCASSLEGGDATEAFFGQGTRLTVV.

The J gene is TRBJ2-3, the V gene TRBV7-9; 12 bases map to TRBD2. The ends lost 5 bases at V and 6 bases at J; junction bases unmatched: 9. From germline, CDR1 is SEHNR and CDR2 FQNEAQ (reference sequence). The CDR3 loop spans 16 amino acids. In nucleotides, the CDR3 is TGTGCCAGCAGCCGACGCGGACTAGCGGGAATGGATACGCAGTATTTT. It encodes CASSRRGLAGMDTQYF.

The chain links TRBV10-3 to TRBJ1-5; the D gene is possibly TRBD1 (5 bases). CDR3 length equals 15 residues. Germline values: CDR1 ENHRY, CDR2 SYGVKD. The V end lost 10 bases, the J end lost 0 bases, and 16 bases lay between the germline ends. The CDR3 reads CATWAGQDSNQPQHF. The DNA for the CDR3 is TGTGCCACCTGGGCGGGGCAGGATAGCAATCAGCCCCAGCATTTT.

The chain employs TRBV7-8 and TRBJ1-2, with D perhaps TRBD1 (6 bases). Germline values: CDR1 SGHVS, CDR2 FQNEAQ. Trimming left V 5 bases short and J 3 bases short, with 10 bases between. There are 13 residues in the CDR3. The CDR3, as DNA: TGTGCCAGCAGCCCAGGGGTAGACTATGGCTACACCTTC. Translating gives CASSPGVDYGYTF.

V gene TRBV10-3 combines with J gene TRBJ1-4; the match to TRBD1 covers 9 bases. CDR1 and CDR2 (germline): ENHRY, SYGVKD. The CDR3 totals 16 residues. The V and J ends lost 6 bases and 4 bases, in that order; junction bases with no gene match: 9. In DNA form, the CDR3 reads TGTGCCATCAGCCCAGGGACAGGGAATGGTAATGAAAAACTGTTTTTT. It codes for CAISPGTGNGNEKLFF.

The chain combines TRBV6-6 with TRBJ2-7; perhaps TRBD1 as D (6 bases). There are 12 residues in the CDR3. Germline V gives CDR1 MNHNY, CDR2 SVGAGI (reference sequence). V was cut by 4 bases and J by 4 bases, with 8 bases left in between. For the CDR3, the DNA is TGTGCCAGCAGTTCAGGGGTATACGAGCAGTACTTC. It yields the protein CASSSGVYEQYF.

This clone was seen a few times. The chain carries TRBV10-1 and TRBJ1-6; 10 nucleotides align to TRBD1. Germline CDR1 WNHNN, CDR2 SYGVQD (reference sequence). The CDR3 has 14 residues. Unmatched junction bases numbered 3, after V lost 3 bases and J lost 10 bases. In nucleotides, the CDR3 is TGCGCCAGCAGTGAAGGGACAGGGGTATCACCCCTCCACTTT. This gives the protein CASSEGTGVSPLHF.

The CDR3 DNA reads as TGTGCCAGCAGCGATGGACTCCTCACAGATACGCAGTATTTT. Translation gives CASSDGLLTDTQYF. The genes are TRBV9 and TRBJ2-3; possible D gene TRBD2, 5 bases. V was clipped by 3 bases and J by 2 bases, with 10 bases between them. The germline V gene has CDR1 SGDLS and CDR2 YYNGEE. CDR3 length equals 14 residues.

This clone was seen just once. This chain connects TRBV5-1 to TRBJ2-5; no firm D call. Germline lookup yields CDR1 SGHRS and CDR2 YFSETQ. Trimming took off 2 bases at V and 2 bases at J, with 7 bases between the two ends. The CDR3 contains 13 residues. In nucleotides, the CDR3 is TGCGCCAGCAGCTTTTATCAGCAAGAGACCCAGTACTTC. Translated: CASSFYQQETQYF.

The chain joins TRBV5-8 to TRBJ1-5; 7 bases are shared with TRBD1. This CDR3 is built from 16 residues. Germline lookup yields CDR1 SGHTS and CDR2 YDEGEE. Germline trimming cut 1 base from V and 0 bases from J; bases unmatched to any gene: 4. CDR3: CASSLNRGYSNQPQHF. The CDR3 DNA reads TGTGCCAGCAGCTTGAACAGGGGCTATAGCAATCAGCCCCAGCATTTT.

This clone was picked up a small number of times. The genes are TRBV3-1 (or the pseudogene TRBV3-2) and TRBJ2-7; a possible D gene is TRBD2 (6 bases). Germline assignment: CDR1 LGHDT and CDR2 YNNKEL (reference sequence). CDR3 length: 14 amino acids. Trimming removed 0 bases at V and 4 bases at J, with 10 bases between. This CDR3 reads CASSQDRGKYEQYF. Written as DNA, the CDR3 is TGTGCCAGCAGCCAAGATCGGGGGAAATACGAGCAGTACTTC.